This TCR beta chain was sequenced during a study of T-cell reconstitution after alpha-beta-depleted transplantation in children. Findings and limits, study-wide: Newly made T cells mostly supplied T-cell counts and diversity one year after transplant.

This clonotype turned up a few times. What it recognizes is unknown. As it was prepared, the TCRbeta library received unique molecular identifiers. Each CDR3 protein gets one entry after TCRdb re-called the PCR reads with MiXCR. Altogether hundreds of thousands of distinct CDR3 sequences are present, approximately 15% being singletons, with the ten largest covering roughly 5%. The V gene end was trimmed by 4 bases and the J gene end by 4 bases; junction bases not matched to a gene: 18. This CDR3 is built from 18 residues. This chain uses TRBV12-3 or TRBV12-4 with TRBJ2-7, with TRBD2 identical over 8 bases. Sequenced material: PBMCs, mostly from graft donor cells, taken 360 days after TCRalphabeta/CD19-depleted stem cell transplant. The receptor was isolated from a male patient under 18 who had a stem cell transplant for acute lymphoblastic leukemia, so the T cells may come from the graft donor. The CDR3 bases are TGTGCCAGCAGTTCAACCGCTCCCAGGACTAGCCCCGGTTACGAGCAGTACTTC. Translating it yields CASSSTAPRTSPGYEQYF.